This TCR beta chain originates from a study of T cell clonality in common variable immunodeficiency. Findings of the study overall: Shared TCRbeta clones were fewer between CVID subjects than controls. In common variable immunodeficiency, TCR beta chains reportedly carried fewer deletions and N-nucleotide insertions.

This clone was detected many times. Its antigen is as yet unknown. The sequence runs out 3 residues before the end of the CDR3; the remainder is reconstructed from the germline J gene. This CDR3 has 12 residues. The V gene lost 4 bases and the J gene lost 2 bases, with 8 bases spanning the gap. Germline values: CDR1 SQVTM, CDR2 ANQGSEA. This table comes from immunoSEQ multiplex PCR, and its TCRdb copy is limited to in-frame clones, with some not included. This repertoire lists roughly 12,000 clones without singletons; more than 5.5% sits in the top ten. The specimen sequenced was peripheral blood mononuclear cells. The J gene is TRBJ1-1, the V gene TRBV29-1; no clear D. This clonotype originated in a human donor with common variable immunodeficiency. CDR3 loop: CSVARSNTEAFF. CDR3 DNA, as far as it was read: TGCAGCGTTGCAAGAAGCAACACTGAA.